The source of this T cell receptor beta chain is a study of blood T cell repertoires in COVID-19. Libraries were prepared by immunoSEQ multiplex PCR; TCRdb keeps only in-frame clonotypes and omits some of them. The data show roughly 150,000 clones, roughly 89% seen once. This CDR3 is 13 amino acids long. Germline V gene lookup returns CDR1 SGHVS and CDR2 FQNEAQ. The V and J ends lost 4 bases and 0 bases respectively, with 7 bases between them. Followed over time, Seattle patients had been enrolled while infection was active. This clone occurred once. The specimen sequenced was peripheral blood. The sequence came from a woman in her 70s with COVID-19, enrolled during active disease. The rearrangement joins TRBV7-8 to TRBJ2-7, with D perhaps TRBD1 (6 bases). In nucleotides, the CDR3 is TGTGCCAGCAGCTGGACAGCCTCCTACGAGCAGTACTTC. Amino acids: CASSWTASYEQYF. The variable domain in full, completed from reference TRBV7-8 and TRBJ2-7, reads GAGVSQSPRYKVAKRGQDVALRCDPISGHVSLFWYQQALGQGPEFLTYFQNEAQLDKSGLPSDRFFAERPEGSVSTLKIQRTQQEDSAVYLCASSWTASYEQYFGPGTRLTVT.